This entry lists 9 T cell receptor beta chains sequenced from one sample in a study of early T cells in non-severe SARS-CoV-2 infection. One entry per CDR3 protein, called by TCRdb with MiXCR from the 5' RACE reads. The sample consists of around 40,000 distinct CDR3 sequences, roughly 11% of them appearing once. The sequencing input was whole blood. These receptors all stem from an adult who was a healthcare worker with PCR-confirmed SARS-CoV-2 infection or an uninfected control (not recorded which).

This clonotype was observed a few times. DNA of the CDR3: TGCGCCAGCAGCTTGGAAGCCTCGTGGGCGGGGGACGAAACCGAGCAGTACTTC. Protein sequence: CASSLEASWAGDETEQYF. V usage is TRBV5-1 and J usage is TRBJ2-7, with TRBD2 matching over 7 bases. The CDR3 contains 18 residues. The germline gives CDR1 SGHRS, CDR2 YFSETQ. The trim removed 0 bases at V and 6 bases at J, leaving 18 bases unmatched.

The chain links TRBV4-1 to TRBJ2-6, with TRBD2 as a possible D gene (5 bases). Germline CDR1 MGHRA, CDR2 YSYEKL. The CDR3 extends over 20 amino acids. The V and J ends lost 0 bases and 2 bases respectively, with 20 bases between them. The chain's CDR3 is CASSQDLGAREGTGANVLTF. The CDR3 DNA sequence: TGCGCCAGCAGCCAAGATCTAGGTGCCCGAGAGGGTACTGGGGCCAACGTCCTGACTTTC.

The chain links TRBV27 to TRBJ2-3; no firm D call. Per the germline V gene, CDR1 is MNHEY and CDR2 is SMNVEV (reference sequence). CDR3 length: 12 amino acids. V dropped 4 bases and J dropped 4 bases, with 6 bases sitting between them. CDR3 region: CASSSSADTQYF. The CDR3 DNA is TGTGCCAGCAGTTCGAGCGCAGATACGCAGTATTTT.

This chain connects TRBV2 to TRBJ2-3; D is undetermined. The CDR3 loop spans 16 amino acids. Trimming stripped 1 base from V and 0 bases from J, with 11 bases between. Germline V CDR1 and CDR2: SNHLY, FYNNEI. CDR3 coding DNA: TGTGCCAGCAGTGAAGGGGCAGAGACTAGCACAGATACGCAGTATTTT. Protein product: CASSEGAETSTDTQYF.

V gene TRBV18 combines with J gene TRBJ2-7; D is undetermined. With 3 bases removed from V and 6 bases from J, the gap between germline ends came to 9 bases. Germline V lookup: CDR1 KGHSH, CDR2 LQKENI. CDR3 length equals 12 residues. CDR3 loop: CASSPAGREQYF. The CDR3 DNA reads TGTGCCAGCTCACCGGCCGGGCGCGAGCAGTACTTC.

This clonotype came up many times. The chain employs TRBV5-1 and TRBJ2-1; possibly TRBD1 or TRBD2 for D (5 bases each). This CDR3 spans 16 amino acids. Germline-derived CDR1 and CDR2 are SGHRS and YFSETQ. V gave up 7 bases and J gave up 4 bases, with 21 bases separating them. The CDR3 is CASQDPGRTLYNEQFF. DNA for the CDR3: TGCGCCAGCCAAGACCCGGGACGCACGCTTTACAATGAGCAGTTCTTC.

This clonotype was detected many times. The CDR3, as DNA: TGTGCCAGCAGCCCCTCCACAGGGTCTGAAAAACTGTTTTTT. Protein product: CASSPSTGSEKLFF. The J gene is TRBJ1-4, the V gene TRBV3-1; D is possibly TRBD1 (6 bases). The CDR3 is made up of 14 amino acids. Germline loops: CDR1 LGHDT, CDR2 YNNKEL (reference sequence). The ends were cut back, 4 bases at V and 7 bases at J, with 13 bases in the middle.

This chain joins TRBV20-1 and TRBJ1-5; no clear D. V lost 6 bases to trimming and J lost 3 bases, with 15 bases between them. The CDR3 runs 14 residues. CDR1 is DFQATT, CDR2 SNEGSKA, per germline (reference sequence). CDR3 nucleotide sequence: TGCAGTGCCCTGAGAGGATTGGACAATCAGCCCCAGCATTTT. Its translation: CSALRGLDNQPQHF.

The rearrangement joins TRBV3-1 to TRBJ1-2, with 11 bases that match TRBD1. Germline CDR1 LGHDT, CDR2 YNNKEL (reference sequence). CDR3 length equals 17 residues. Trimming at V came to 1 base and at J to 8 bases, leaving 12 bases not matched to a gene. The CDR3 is CASSQVAGQGASWGYTF. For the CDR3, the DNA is TGTGCCAGCAGCCAAGTTGCAGGACAGGGGGCCTCGTGGGGCTACACCTTC.